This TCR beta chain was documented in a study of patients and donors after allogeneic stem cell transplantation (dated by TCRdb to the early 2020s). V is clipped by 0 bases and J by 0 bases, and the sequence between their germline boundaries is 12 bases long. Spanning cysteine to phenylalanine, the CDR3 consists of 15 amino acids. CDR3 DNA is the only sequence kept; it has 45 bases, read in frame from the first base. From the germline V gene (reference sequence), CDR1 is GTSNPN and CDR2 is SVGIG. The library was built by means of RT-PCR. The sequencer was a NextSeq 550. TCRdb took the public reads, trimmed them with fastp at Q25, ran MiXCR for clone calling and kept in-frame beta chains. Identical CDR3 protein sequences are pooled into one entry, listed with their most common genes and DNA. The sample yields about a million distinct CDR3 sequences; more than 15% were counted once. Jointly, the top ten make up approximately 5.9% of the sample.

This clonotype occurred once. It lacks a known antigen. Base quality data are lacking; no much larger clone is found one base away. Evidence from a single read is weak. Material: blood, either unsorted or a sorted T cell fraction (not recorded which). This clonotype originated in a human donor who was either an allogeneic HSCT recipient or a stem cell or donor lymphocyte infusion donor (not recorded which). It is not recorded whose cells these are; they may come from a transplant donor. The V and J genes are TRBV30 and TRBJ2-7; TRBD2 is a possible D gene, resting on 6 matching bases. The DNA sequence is TGTGCCTGGAGTGTACGGGGACTCTACTCCTACGAGCAGTACTTC. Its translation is CAWSVRGLYSYEQYF.